The 2 T cell receptor beta chains given below trace back to one sample, sequenced in a study of blood T cells in healthy people across ages (dated by TCRdb to the mid-2010s). Preparation of the library involved 5' RACE. Sequencing was carried out with an Illumina HiSeq 2500. A second 7 to 11 cycle PCR used a sample-barcoded 5' primer and a J-beta primer mix. Clones were called with MiXCR by TCRdb after fastp trimmed the public reads at Q25, and only in-frame beta chains were retained. All rows with the same CDR3 protein become a single entry with the most common DNA and genes. Across this sample there are about 800,000 distinct CDR3 sequences, with about 42% seen only once. 15% to 20% of the sample is in the top ten clones. Sequencing was carried out using blood. The receptors stem from a man older than 75 in good health.

J is TRBJ2-4 and V is TRBV6-2 or TRBV6-3, with D tentatively TRBD1 (6 bases). The CDR3 length is 18 residues. V lost 5 bases and J lost 0, with 20 bases in between. The germline V gene has CDR1 MNHEY and CDR2 SVGEGT. The CDR3 reads CASSPTGAENLAKNIQYF. CDR3 nucleotide sequence: TGTGCCAGCAGTCCGACAGGAGCCGAGAACCTAGCCAAAAACATTCAGTACTTC.

This clonotype came up once. The chain employs TRBV10-3 and TRBJ2-1; D is uncertain. The CDR3 runs to 15 residues. V was shortened by 4 bases and J by 0 bases, with 10 bases between the two germline ends. The V gene's germline CDR1 is ENHRY and CDR2 SYGVKD. For the CDR3, the DNA is TGTGCCATCAGTGGCGAAGCGAGCTCCTACAATGAGCAGTTCTTC. This encodes CAISGEASSYNEQFF.